Presented here are 17 T cell receptor beta chains from one specimen sequenced in a study of blood T cells in healthy people across ages. The use of a sample-barcoded 5' primer and a J-beta primer mix characterized a second PCR of roughly 6 to 11 cycles. A single record per CDR3 protein comes from TCRdb applying MiXCR to the 5' RACE reads. This table holds more than 800,000 distinct CDR3 sequences, 25% to 35% found once. Sequencing used blood. These receptor sequences come from a woman aged 80 or over in good health.

This clonotype has a count of ten or more. This chain links TRBV7-2 with TRBJ2-1; D is perhaps TRBD1 (6 bases). Trimming removed 2 bases from V and 3 bases from J, with 20 bases in between. The germline CDR1 and CDR2 sequences are SGHTA and FQGNSA. CDR3 size: 18 residues. In DNA form, the CDR3 reads TGTGCCAGCAGCTTAAGGGGCAGACAGGCCAATTACTACAATGAGCAGTTCTTC. Translating it yields CASSLRGRQANYYNEQFF.

This clonotype appeared many times. One junction end disagrees with the germline gene, perhaps due to a read error. The genes are TRBV15 and TRBJ1-2; D perhaps matches TRBD1 (6 bases). The CDR3 runs 16 residues. Germline CDR1 reads LNHNV; CDR2 reads YYDKDF (reference sequence). CDR3 coding DNA: TGTGCCACCAGGAGAGAGGGTACGGGGGCTTACTATGGCTACACCTTC. It codes for CATRREGTGAYYGYTF.

This clonotype was counted at least ten times. The chain links TRBV29-1 to TRBJ2-5; D perhaps matches TRBD2 (6 bases). Germline lookup yields CDR1 SQVTM and CDR2 ANQGSEA. The V gene lost 7 bases and the J gene lost 5 bases, with 11 bases spanning the gap. This CDR3 region has 11 residues. This CDR3 is CSAGDLETQYF. CDR3 in DNA: TGCAGCGCGGGGGATTTGGAGACCCAGTACTTC.

The rearrangement joins TRBV7-9 to TRBJ2-3; a weak D match, TRBD2 (5 bases). V lost 1 base to trimming and J lost 3 bases, with 14 bases between them. Germline CDR1 is SEHNR and CDR2 is FQNEAQ (reference sequence). CDR3 length: 16 amino acids. The DNA of the CDR3 is TGTGCCAGCAGCTTAGGGGAGAGTATGGGGACAGATACGCAGTATTTT. This gives the protein CASSLGESMGTDTQYF.

The J gene is TRBJ2-3, the V gene TRBV10-1; D is ambiguous. Germline assignment: CDR1 WNHNN and CDR2 SYGVQD (reference sequence). With 0 bases removed from V and 5 bases from J, the gap between germline ends came to 6 bases. This CDR3 is built from 13 residues. CDR3: CASSESELDTQYF. For the CDR3, the DNA is TGCGCCAGCAGTGAGTCGGAGCTAGATACGCAGTATTTT.

The J gene is TRBJ2-5, the V gene TRBV4-3, with D maybe TRBD2 (6 bases). With 1 base removed from V and 13 bases from J, the gap between germline ends came to 22 bases. CDR1 is LGHNA and CDR2 is YSLEER in the germline V gene. CDR3 length: 15 residues. This chain's CDR3 is CASSQVGQGGSERYF. CDR3 sequence (DNA): TGCGCCAGCAGCCAAGTCGGGCAGGGAGGAAGTGAGCGGTACTTC.

This clonotype was recorded at least ten times. The chain carries TRBV5-5 and TRBJ2-5; TRBD1 matches 9 bases. J was trimmed by 4 bases and V by 4 bases; bases with no gene match: 11. The germline gives CDR1 SGHKS, CDR2 YYEKEE (reference sequence). The CDR3 is 16 amino acids. The chain's CDR3 is CASSSPGTGSAETQYF. The CDR3 DNA reads TGTGCCAGCAGCAGTCCCGGGACAGGGTCGGCAGAGACCCAGTACTTC. Together with reference TRBV5-5 and TRBJ2-5, the CDR3 gives the full variable domain: DAGVTQSPTHLIKTRGQQVTLRCSPISGHKSVSWYQQVLGQGPQFIFQYYEKEERGRGNFPDRFSARQFPNYSSELNVNALLLGDSALYLCASSSPGTGSAETQYFGPGTRLLVL.

The gene calls are TRBV20-1 and TRBJ1-3; possibly TRBD1 for D (5 bases). Germline V lookup: CDR1 DFQATT, CDR2 SNEGSKA (reference sequence). This CDR3 spans 14 amino acids. V lost 3 bases and J lost 0, with 9 bases in between. CDR3 coding DNA: TGCAGTGCTAGCGCGGACACCTCTGGAAACACCATATATTTT. Translating it yields CSASADTSGNTIYF.

This clonotype was counted a few times. The chain links TRBV7-9 to TRBJ2-1; 9 nucleotides match TRBD2. Germline assignment: CDR1 SEHNR and CDR2 FQNEAQ (reference sequence). The CDR3 is made up of 16 amino acids. Germline trimming cut 0 bases from V and 8 bases from J; bases unmatched to any gene: 8. For the CDR3, the DNA is TGTGCCAGCAGCTTAGCTAATAGCGGGGGTAGTTATGAGCAGTTCTTC. Its translation is CASSLANSGGSYEQFF.

This clonotype showed up many times. The CDR3 sequence is CASSLRAGQGRYEQYF. CDR3 DNA: TGTGCCAGCAGTTTAAGGGCGGGACAGGGTCGATACGAGCAGTACTTC. V and J are TRBV27 and TRBJ2-7, with TRBD1 matching 9 bases. With 2 bases clipped from V and 4 bases from J, the junction kept 9 bases outside the gene matches. The length of the CDR3 is 16 residues. The germline gives CDR1 MNHEY, CDR2 SMNVEV (reference sequence).

The chain is built from TRBV6-2 or TRBV6-3 and TRBJ2-3; 12 bases are a match to TRBD2. The CDR3 length is 14 residues. Germline-derived CDR1 and CDR2 are MNHEY and SVGEGT. Germline trimming cut 6 bases from V and 5 bases from J; bases unmatched to any gene: 3. The CDR3 DNA reads as TGTGCCAGCAGGACGGGACTAGCGGGAGATACGCAGTATTTT. Its translation is CASRTGLAGDTQYF.

The sample holds many counts of this clonotype. This chain connects TRBV6-5 to TRBJ1-6, with no clear D. CDR3 length equals 15 residues. The V and J ends lost 0 bases and 5 bases respectively, with 8 bases between them. Germline assignment: CDR1 MNHEY and CDR2 SVGAGI. The CDR3 loop reads CASSYSTRDNSPLHF. CDR3 bases: TGTGCCAGCAGTTACTCGACAAGAGATAATTCACCCCTCCACTTT.

There are many counts of this clonotype. The gene calls are TRBV12-3 or TRBV12-4 and TRBJ2-7; D is possibly TRBD2 (6 bases). CDR3 size: 14 residues. V was trimmed by 2 bases and J by 0 bases, leaving 8 bases between them. The CDR3 spells CASSLSGVSYEQYF. DNA for the CDR3: TGTGCCAGCAGTTTATCGGGGGTCTCCTACGAGCAGTACTTC.

With regard to this clonotype: A much larger clone differs from this one at a single base, so this may be a read error. This chain links TRBV6-1 with TRBJ1-2; TRBD1 is a possible D gene (5 bases). Per germline, CDR1 MNHNS and CDR2 SASEGT. CDR3 length: 15 amino acids. V lost 4 bases and J lost 3, with 15 bases in between. The CDR3 bases are TGTGCCAGCAGTGGAGCACCCAGGGTGGACTATGGCTACACCTTC. This encodes CASSGAPRVDYGYTF.

The chain has TRBV7-9 and TRBJ2-3, with 11 bases that match TRBD2. Germline CDR1 reads SEHNR; CDR2 reads FQNEAQ (reference sequence). V lost 4 bases, J lost 9 bases, and 6 bases stayed unmatched. The CDR3 loop spans 14 amino acids. The CDR3 is CASSYTSGSGTQYF. As DNA, the CDR3 is TGTGCCAGCAGCTATACTAGCGGGAGTGGGACGCAGTATTTT.

In its sample, this clonotype was seen once. A much larger clone lies a single base off, so this may be a read error. The chain combines TRBV15 with TRBJ2-4, with TRBD2 matching over 12 bases. There are 17 residues in the CDR3. Germline CDR1 is LNHNV and CDR2 is YYDKDF (reference sequence). CDR3 nucleotides: TGTGCCACCAGCGGAGATAGGCTAGCGGGGGGGGAAAACATTCAGTACTTC. The encoded protein is CATSGDRLAGGENIQYF.

This chain links TRBV7-2 with TRBJ2-3, with 9 nucleotides matching TRBD2. Germline CDR1 and CDR2: SGHTA and FQGNSA. J gave up 4 bases and V 0 bases, and 8 bases lay outside the gene matches. The CDR3 has 17 residues. This chain's CDR3 is CASSLAIGGGAADTQYF. As DNA, the CDR3 is TGTGCCAGCAGCTTAGCGATTGGCGGGGGGGCCGCAGATACGCAGTATTTT.